This TCR beta chain was profiled in a study of T cell clonality in common variable immunodeficiency. This clone showed up just a few times. Read data end 3 residues before the CDR3 end; the end is taken from the germline J gene. Equal genomic DNA amounts from CVID and control samples were sequenced. The method was immunoSEQ multiplex PCR; TCRdb's version includes in-frame clones alone and lacks a portion of them. Captured here are about 34,000 clones, none seen once; the top ten comprise around 3.2%. This CDR3 has 13 amino acids. Germline V gene data show CDR1 as SGHAT and CDR2 as FQNNGV. V lost 2 bases, J lost 6 bases, and 10 bases lay in between.

This clonotype originated in a person between 18 and 70 years old in good health. The specimen was peripheral blood mononuclear cells. The V gene is TRBV11-2, the J gene TRBJ1-1; D call uncertain. CDR3 in amino acids: CASSLLGEPEAFF. The sequenced CDR3 bases are TGTGCCAGCAGCTTACTAGGCGAGCCTGAA.